Below are 5 T cell receptor beta chains sequenced from a single sample in a study of blood T cell repertoires in COVID-19. Measured with immunoSEQ multiplex PCR; TCRdb has only the in-frame clones, and not every one. The sample includes about 300,000 clones, 85% seen only once; the top ten take 1.9%. The sequencing sample was made of PBMCs or T cells enriched from blood (not recorded which). The origin of the receptors is a woman aged 25 to 39 who had been exposed to COVID-19.

The rearrangement links TRBV19 to TRBJ2-1; the match to TRBD1 covers 9 bases. The V gene end was trimmed by 0 bases and the J gene end by 6 bases; junction bases not matched to a gene: 3. Germline V gene lookup returns CDR1 LNHDA and CDR2 SQIVND (reference sequence). CDR3 size: 15 residues. CDR3 sequence: CASSIDGQGTNEQFF. CDR3 DNA: TGTGCCAGTAGTATAGACGGACAGGGGACCAATGAGCAGTTCTTC.

The CDR3 DNA is TGTGCCAGCAGCTTATTTACAGGGTCTGGCACTGAAGCTTTCTTT. This sequence encodes CASSLFTGSGTEAFF. The V call is TRBV7-2, the J call TRBJ1-1; TRBD1 is a possible D gene (6 bases). Germline loops: CDR1 SGHTA, CDR2 FQGNSA. Between the trimmed V and J ends, which lost 2 bases and 4 bases, there was a span of 14 bases. This CDR3 is 15 amino acids long.

Only one count was recorded for this clone. The chain joins TRBV18 to TRBJ1-6; perhaps TRBD1 as D (6 bases). This CDR3 comprises 13 residues. V was clipped by 4 bases and J by 7 bases, with 8 bases between them. Germline V gene lookup returns CDR1 KGHSH and CDR2 LQKENI. As DNA, the CDR3 is TGTGCCAGCTCACGCGACAGGAATTCACCCCTCCACTTT. The encoded protein is CASSRDRNSPLHF.

CDR3 nucleotides: TGTGCCAGTACCCCAAGCGGGAGGGCCATAGATACGCAGTATTTT. This codes for CASTPSGRAIDTQYF. The chain joins TRBV19 to TRBJ2-3; TRBD2 matches at 10 bases. With 7 bases clipped from V and 5 bases from J, the junction kept 9 bases outside the gene matches. CDR1 and CDR2 (germline): LNHDA, SQIVND (reference sequence). The CDR3 loop spans 15 amino acids.

The chain recombines TRBV5-1 with TRBJ2-1, with 9 nucleotides matching TRBD2. Germline values: CDR1 SGHRS, CDR2 YFSETQ. After removal of 6 bases from V and 3 bases from J, the junction contained 13 bases not matched to a gene. The CDR3 totals 17 residues. CDR3 protein: CASTIITGTSSYNEQFF. In DNA, the CDR3 is TGCGCCAGCACTATTATTACCGGGACTAGCAGCTACAATGAGCAGTTCTTC. Together with reference TRBV5-1 and TRBJ2-1, the CDR3 gives the full variable domain: KAGVTQTPRYLIKTRGQQVTLSCSPISGHRSVSWYQQTPGQGLQFLFEYFSETQRNKGNFPGRFSGRQFSNSRSEMNVSTLELGDSALYLCASTIITGTSSYNEQFFGPGTRLTVL.